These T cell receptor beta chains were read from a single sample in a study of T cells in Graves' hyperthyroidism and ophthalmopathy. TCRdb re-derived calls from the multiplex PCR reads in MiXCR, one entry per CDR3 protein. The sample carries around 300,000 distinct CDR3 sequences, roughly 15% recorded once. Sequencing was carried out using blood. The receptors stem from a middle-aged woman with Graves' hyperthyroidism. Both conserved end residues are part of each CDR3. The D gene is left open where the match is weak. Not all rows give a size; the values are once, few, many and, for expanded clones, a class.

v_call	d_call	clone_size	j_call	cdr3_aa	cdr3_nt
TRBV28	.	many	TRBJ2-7	CASSLVLQGTYEQYF	TGTGCCAGCAGTTTAGTGCTGCAGGGCACCTACGAGCAGTACTTC
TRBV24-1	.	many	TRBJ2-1	CATSDSLDEQFF	TGTGCCACCAGTGATTCCTTAGATGAGCAGTTCTTC
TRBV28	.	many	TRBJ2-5	CAVRGPEETQYF	TGTGCCGTCCGAGGGCCGGAAGAGACCCAGTACTTC
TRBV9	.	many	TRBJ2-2	CASSVIASGELFF	TGTGCCAGCAGCGTAATAGCAAGCGGGGAGCTGTTTTTT
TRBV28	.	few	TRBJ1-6	CASSSRDGDFNSPLHF	TGTGCCAGCAGTTCGCGGGACGGAGATTTTAATTCACCCCTCCACTTT
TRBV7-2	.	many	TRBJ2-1	CASSLEGGRNYLGEQFF	TGTGCCAGCAGCTTAGAGGGGGGGAGGAACTACCTGGGTGAGCAGTTCTTC
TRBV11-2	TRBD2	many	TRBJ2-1	CASSLPAGHAYNEQFF	TGTGCCAGCAGCTTGCCAGCGGGGCATGCCTACAATGAGCAGTTCTTC
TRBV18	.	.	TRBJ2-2	CASSSLEGATGELFF	TGTGCCAGCTCATCTCTCGAAGGGGCCACCGGGGAGCTGTTTTTT
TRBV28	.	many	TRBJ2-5	CASRSGRSWYF	TGTGCCAGCAGGTCAGGGAGGAGTTGGTACTTC
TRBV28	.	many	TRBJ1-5	CASIGRGPSNQPQHF	TGTGCCAGCATAGGGAGGGGACCTAGCAATCAGCCCCAGCATTTT
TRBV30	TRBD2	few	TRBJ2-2	CAWSGGVPNTGELFF	TGTGCCTGGTCCGGGGGGGTCCCGAACACCGGGGAGCTGTTTTTT
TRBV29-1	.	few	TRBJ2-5	CSVEDDLHGAQYF	TGCAGCGTTGAAGACGACCTTCATGGGGCCCAGTACTTC
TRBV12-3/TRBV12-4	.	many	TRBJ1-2	CASTPGRGYGYTF	TGTGCCAGCACCCCGGGGAGGGGCTATGGCTACACCTTC
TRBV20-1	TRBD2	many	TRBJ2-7	CSAYIAGGVLKQYF	TGCAGTGCCTATATAGCGGGGGGGGTTTTGAAGCAGTACTTC
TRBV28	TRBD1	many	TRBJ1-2	CASSLGTGIFRGYTF	TGTGCCAGCAGTTTGGGGACAGGGATCTTTCGTGGCTACACCTTC
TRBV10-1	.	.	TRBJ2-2	CASSESRMTGELFF	TGCGCCAGCAGTGAGTCGAGAATGACCGGGGAGCTGTTTTTT
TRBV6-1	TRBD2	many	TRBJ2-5	CASSEVAGMRWETQYF	TGTGCCAGCAGTGAAGTAGCGGGAATGCGTTGGGAGACCCAGTACTTC
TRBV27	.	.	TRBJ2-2	CASSLTTGTGELFF	TGTGCCAGCAGCCTTACTACAGGGACCGGGGAGCTGTTTTTT
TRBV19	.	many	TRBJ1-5	CASSTHRAVQHF	TGTGCCAGTAGTACTCACAGGGCGGTCCAGCATTTT
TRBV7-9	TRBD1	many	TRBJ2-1	CASSLAGTGGNEQFF	TGTGCCAGCAGCTTAGCTGGGACAGGGGGCAATGAGCAGTTCTTC
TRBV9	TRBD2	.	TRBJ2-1	CASSVVAGSYNEQFF	TGTGCCAGCAGCGTAGTAGCGGGAAGCTACAATGAGCAGTTCTTC
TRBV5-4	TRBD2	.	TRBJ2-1	CASSSAGPMVEQFF	TGTGCCAGCAGCTCAGCGGGGCCGATGGTTGAGCAGTTCTTC
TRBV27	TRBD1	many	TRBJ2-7	CASTPWGQDEQYF	TGTGCCAGCACCCCGTGGGGACAGGACGAGCAGTACTTC
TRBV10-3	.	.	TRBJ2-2	CAISGGGPRTKANTGELSF	TGTGCCATCAGTGGGGGCGGCCCGAGGACCAAAGCTAACACCGGGGAGCTGTCTTTT
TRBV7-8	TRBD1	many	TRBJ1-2	CASSLGTGVGYGYTF	TGTGCCAGCAGCTTAGGAACAGGGGTTGGCTATGGCTACACCTTC
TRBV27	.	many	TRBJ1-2	CASSFSGLSGYTF	TGTGCCAGCAGTTTTTCGGGGTTGAGTGGCTACACCTTC
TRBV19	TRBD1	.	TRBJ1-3	CASSTRQGPGNTIYF	TGTGCCAGTAGTACCCGACAGGGACCTGGAAACACCATATATTTT
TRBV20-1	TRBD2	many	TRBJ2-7	CSARGLAGSEQYF	TGCAGTGCTCGGGGACTAGCGGGTTCCGAGCAGTACTTC
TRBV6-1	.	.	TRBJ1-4	CASRPGAGNEKLFF	TGTGCCAGCAGGCCTGGGGCTGGGAATGAAAAACTGTTTTTT
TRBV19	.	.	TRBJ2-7	CASSIAVGGYEQYF	TGTGCCAGTAGTATAGCCGTTGGGGGCTACGAGCAGTACTTC
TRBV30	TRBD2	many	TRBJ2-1	CAWSVLGRGNEQFF	TGTGCCTGGAGTGTACTCGGGAGGGGTAATGAGCAGTTCTTC
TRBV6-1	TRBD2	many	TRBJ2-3	CASTKPSGRKDTQYF	TGTGCCAGCACAAAACCTAGCGGGAGAAAAGATACGCAGTATTTT
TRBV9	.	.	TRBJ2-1	CASSVSGFSSYNEQFF	TGTGCCAGCAGCGTATCTGGGTTTAGCTCCTACAATGAGCAGTTCTTC
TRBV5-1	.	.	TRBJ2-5	CASSSLPEETQYF	TGCGCCAGCAGCTCTCTACCGGAGGAGACCCAGTACTTC
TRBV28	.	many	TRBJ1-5	CATKGDNNQPQHF	TGTGCCACCAAAGGGGACAACAATCAGCCCCAGCATTTT
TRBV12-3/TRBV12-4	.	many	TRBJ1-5	CASSLGVLNNQPQHF	TGTGCCAGCAGTTTAGGGGTCCTAAACAATCAGCCCCAGCATTTT
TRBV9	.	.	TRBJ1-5	CASSAPGQPQHF	TGTGCCAGCAGCGCCCCGGGGCAGCCCCAGCATTTT
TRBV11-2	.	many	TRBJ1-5	CASSEGGGHQPQHF	TGTGCCAGCAGTGAGGGGGGAGGTCATCAGCCCCAGCATTTT
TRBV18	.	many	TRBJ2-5	CASSPDPQETQYF	TGTGCCAGCTCACCAGACCCGCAAGAGACCCAGTACTTC
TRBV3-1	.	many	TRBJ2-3	CASSQGGGFTDTQYF	TGTGCCAGCAGCCAAGGCGGCGGGTTCACAGATACGCAGTATTTT
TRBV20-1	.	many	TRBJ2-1	CSARVSAGSSYNEQFF	TGCAGTGCTAGAGTCTCTGCGGGAAGCTCCTACAATGAGCAGTTCTTC
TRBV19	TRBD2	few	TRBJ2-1	CASSIGLAGAGEQFF	TGTGCCAGTTCGATCGGACTAGCGGGAGCTGGTGAGCAGTTCTTC
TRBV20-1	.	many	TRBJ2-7	CSASGESYEQYF	TGCAGTGCTAGCGGGGAGAGCTACGAGCAGTACTTC